A selection of T cell receptor beta chains follows, all from one sample in a study of early T cells in non-severe SARS-CoV-2 infection. TCRdb called the 5' RACE reads again in MiXCR, with one record for every CDR3 protein. The data contain tens of thousands of distinct CDR3 sequences, 12% of them seen just once; the ten biggest clones take up 5% to 7.5%. The sequenced sample consisted of whole blood. These receptors were taken from an adult who was a healthcare worker with PCR-confirmed SARS-CoV-2 infection or an uninfected control (not recorded which). The CDR3 runs from the conserved cysteine through the conserved F or W. Each record gives: clone size, J gene, V gene, D gene, CDR3 DNA, CDR3 protein. A D gene is named only where the DNA matches it firmly. Size values are once, few and many counts, or a class for expanded clones, and some rows have none.

clone_size: -
j_call: TRBJ2-3
v_call: TRBV20-1
d_call: -
cdr3_nt: TGCAGTGCTCCAACGGGGGCGGCAGATACGCAGTATTTT
cdr3_aa: CSAPTGAADTQYF

clone_size: -
j_call: TRBJ2-3
v_call: TRBV19
d_call: -
cdr3_nt: TGTGCCAGTAGCCGGAAGCGGAAACCCACAGATACGCAGTATTTT
cdr3_aa: CASSRKRKPTDTQYF

clone_size: many
j_call: TRBJ1-2
v_call: TRBV7-8
d_call: -
cdr3_nt: TGTGCCAGCAGCTTAGGCAGGCCCGCAGGGAACTATGGCTACACCTTC
cdr3_aa: CASSLGRPAGNYGYTF

clone_size: many
j_call: TRBJ2-2
v_call: TRBV3-1
d_call: -
cdr3_nt: TGTGCCAGCAGTCCACCATGGGTCGGGGGCGCCACCGGGGAGCTGTTTTTT
cdr3_aa: CASSPPWVGGATGELFF

clone_size: -
j_call: TRBJ2-5
v_call: TRBV20-1
d_call: -
cdr3_nt: TGCAGTGCTAGAGTAGGGAAAGAGACCCAGTACTTC
cdr3_aa: CSARVGKETQYF

clone_size: few
j_call: TRBJ1-2
v_call: TRBV9
d_call: TRBD1
cdr3_nt: TGTGCCAGCAGCGGGGGAGGATTCGGGACAGGCGGTCGCCATGGCTACACCTTC
cdr3_aa: CASSGGGFGTGGRHGYTF

clone_size: many
j_call: TRBJ2-7
v_call: TRBV2
d_call: -
cdr3_nt: TGTGCCAGGGGGCAGGGGGGAACCTACGAGCAGTACTTC
cdr3_aa: CARGQGGTYEQYF

clone_size: many
j_call: TRBJ2-7
v_call: TRBV30
d_call: TRBD1
cdr3_nt: TGTGCCTGGAGTGGAGGGGGCTGGAACGAGCAGTACTTC
cdr3_aa: CAWSGGGWNEQYF

clone_size: once
j_call: TRBJ1-6
v_call: TRBV24-1
d_call: -
cdr3_nt: TGTGCCACCAAGTCGCAGTTGGGGAATTCACCCCTCCACTTT
cdr3_aa: CATKSQLGNSPLHF

clone_size: -
j_call: TRBJ2-1
v_call: TRBV2
d_call: TRBD2
cdr3_nt: TGTGCCAGCAGTCAAATAGCGGGGGAGTCAGCCTACAATGAGCAGTTCTTC
cdr3_aa: CASSQIAGESAYNEQFF

clone_size: many
j_call: TRBJ2-6
v_call: TRBV29-1
d_call: -
cdr3_nt: TGCAGCGTTGTACCGTCTGCTGGGGCCAACGTCCTGACTTTC
cdr3_aa: CSVVPSAGANVLTF

clone_size: -
j_call: TRBJ2-3
v_call: TRBV11-1
d_call: -
cdr3_nt: TGTGCCAGCGGGGGCAGCACAGATACGCAGTATTTT
cdr3_aa: CASGGSTDTQYF

clone_size: many
j_call: TRBJ2-7
v_call: TRBV6-2/TRBV6-3
d_call: -
cdr3_nt: TGTGCCAGCCACCCTCGACTCCAGGGTTGGGCCTACGAGCAGTACTTC
cdr3_aa: CASHPRLQGWAYEQYF

clone_size: many
j_call: TRBJ2-4
v_call: TRBV5-1
d_call: -
cdr3_nt: TGCGCCAGCAGCGTCGGGACAGCCCAGGGACTAGCCAAAAACATTCAGTACTTC
cdr3_aa: CASSVGTAQGLAKNIQYF

clone_size: few
j_call: TRBJ2-7
v_call: TRBV6-2/TRBV6-3
d_call: -
cdr3_nt: TGTGCCAGCAGTGGAGACTCCTACGAGCAGTACTTC
cdr3_aa: CASSGDSYEQYF

clone_size: -
j_call: TRBJ2-3
v_call: TRBV12-3/TRBV12-4
d_call: -
cdr3_nt: TGTGCCAGCAGTTTAGAGACAGATACGCAGTATTTT
cdr3_aa: CASSLETDTQYF

clone_size: -
j_call: TRBJ2-2
v_call: TRBV11-2
d_call: -
cdr3_nt: TGTGCCAGCAGCTCCCTTACGGGAGCCCGGAACACCGGGGAGCTGTTTTTT
cdr3_aa: CASSSLTGARNTGELFF

clone_size: -
j_call: TRBJ1-6
v_call: TRBV7-2
d_call: -
cdr3_nt: TGTGCCAGCAGCGACCAACAGAATTCACCCCTCCACTTT
cdr3_aa: CASSDQQNSPLHF

clone_size: few
j_call: TRBJ2-1
v_call: TRBV4-1
d_call: -
cdr3_nt: TGCGCCAGCAGCCGCATAGATTCTGAGCAGTTCTTC
cdr3_aa: CASSRIDSEQFF

clone_size: few
j_call: TRBJ2-2
v_call: TRBV13
d_call: -
cdr3_nt: TGTGCCAGCAATATACAGGGCACCGGGGAGCTGTTTTTT
cdr3_aa: CASNIQGTGELFF

clone_size: -
j_call: TRBJ2-3
v_call: TRBV5-1
d_call: -
cdr3_nt: TGCGCCAGCAGCGGCCTGAGGAGATCTAGCACAGATACGCAGTATTTT
cdr3_aa: CASSGLRRSSTDTQYF

clone_size: few
j_call: TRBJ1-1
v_call: TRBV2
d_call: -
cdr3_nt: TGTGCCAGCAGTACAGGGTCCACTGAAGCTTTCTTT
cdr3_aa: CASSTGSTEAFF

clone_size: few
j_call: TRBJ2-1
v_call: TRBV5-1
d_call: TRBD2
cdr3_nt: TGCGCCAGCAGCTCCGGGACTAGTACATATGAGCAGTTCTTC
cdr3_aa: CASSSGTSTYEQFF

clone_size: -
j_call: TRBJ1-1
v_call: TRBV2
d_call: -
cdr3_nt: TGTGCCAGCAAGAACTCAGGCCCTGAAGCTTTCTTT
cdr3_aa: CASKNSGPEAFF

clone_size: many
j_call: TRBJ2-7
v_call: TRBV20-1
d_call: -
cdr3_nt: TGCAGTGTCCAGTCTGCGAGCTCCTACGAGCAGTACTTC
cdr3_aa: CSVQSASSYEQYF

clone_size: many
j_call: TRBJ2-2
v_call: TRBV2
d_call: -
cdr3_nt: TGTGCCAGCAGACCCGATACCGGGGAGCTGTTTTTT
cdr3_aa: CASRPDTGELFF

clone_size: few
j_call: TRBJ2-1
v_call: TRBV9
d_call: TRBD2
cdr3_nt: TGTGCCAGCAGTCGACTAGCGGACCGTTACAATGAGCAGTTCTTC
cdr3_aa: CASSRLADRYNEQFF

clone_size: -
j_call: TRBJ2-7
v_call: TRBV15
d_call: TRBD2
cdr3_nt: TGTGCCACCAGCAGAGAAAGGGTCAGCGGGAACCTCTACGAGCAGTACTTC
cdr3_aa: CATSRERVSGNLYEQYF

clone_size: -
j_call: TRBJ2-5
v_call: TRBV5-4
d_call: -
cdr3_nt: TGTGCCAGCAGCCTCCAGATGGGGGGGCGCGGACAAGAGACCCAGTACTTC
cdr3_aa: CASSLQMGGRGQETQYF

clone_size: many
j_call: TRBJ2-7
v_call: TRBV6-5
d_call: TRBD1
cdr3_nt: TGTGCCAGCAGTTTCGGACAGGGTGGGGAGCAGTACTTC
cdr3_aa: CASSFGQGGEQYF

clone_size: many
j_call: TRBJ2-6
v_call: TRBV20-1
d_call: -
cdr3_nt: TGCAGTGCTAGAGGAGGACTGACAGGAGGCATTGGGGCCAACGTCCTGACTTTC
cdr3_aa: CSARGGLTGGIGANVLTF

clone_size: few
j_call: TRBJ2-1
v_call: TRBV5-1
d_call: -
cdr3_nt: TGCGCCAGCAGCTTGTTAGGAGCATCCTACAATGAGCAGTTCTTC
cdr3_aa: CASSLLGASYNEQFF

clone_size: many
j_call: TRBJ2-5
v_call: TRBV5-6
d_call: TRBD2
cdr3_nt: TGTGCCAGCTCCACGGGGGGGTACCAAGAGACCCAGTACTTC
cdr3_aa: CASSTGGYQETQYF

clone_size: -
j_call: TRBJ2-7
v_call: TRBV6-6
d_call: TRBD2
cdr3_nt: TGTGCCAGCAGTTACAGTGCGGGAGGTTCCCCCGAGCAGTACTTC
cdr3_aa: CASSYSAGGSPEQYF

clone_size: many
j_call: TRBJ1-4
v_call: TRBV2
d_call: TRBD1
cdr3_nt: TGTGCCAGCAGTGGGACCCCCAGGGGGTCCGCCGAAAAACTGTTTTTT
cdr3_aa: CASSGTPRGSAEKLFF

clone_size: few
j_call: TRBJ2-3
v_call: TRBV20-1
d_call: TRBD2
cdr3_nt: TGCAGTGCTAGAGATAGCGGGGGGGCCGGAGATACGCAGTATTTT
cdr3_aa: CSARDSGGAGDTQYF

clone_size: -
j_call: TRBJ1-6
v_call: TRBV4-1
d_call: -
cdr3_nt: TGCGCCAGCAGCCAAGTTGGGGACTACCCCCTCCACTTT
cdr3_aa: CASSQVGDYPLHF

clone_size: -
j_call: TRBJ2-2
v_call: TRBV7-3
d_call: -
cdr3_nt: TGTGCCAGCAGCCTTCAAGGGTCCAACACCGGGGAGCTGTTTTTT
cdr3_aa: CASSLQGSNTGELFF

clone_size: few
j_call: TRBJ2-3
v_call: TRBV5-1
d_call: -
cdr3_nt: TGCGCCAGCACATCCACAGGGTGGACAGATACGCAGTATTTT
cdr3_aa: CASTSTGWTDTQYF

clone_size: -
j_call: TRBJ2-1
v_call: TRBV5-1
d_call: TRBD2
cdr3_nt: TGCGCCAGCAGCTTAGGACTAGCGGGGGGGACCCCATCCTACAATGAGCAGTTCTTC
cdr3_aa: CASSLGLAGGTPSYNEQFF

clone_size: few
j_call: TRBJ2-2
v_call: TRBV5-4
d_call: -
cdr3_nt: TGTGCCAGCAGCTTGGAAGTGGTGGAGACCGGGGAGCTGTTTTTT
cdr3_aa: CASSLEVVETGELFF

clone_size: many
j_call: TRBJ2-7
v_call: TRBV4-1
d_call: -
cdr3_nt: TGCGCCAGCAGCCAAGAGCGGGTTGAAACCTACGAGCAGTACTTC
cdr3_aa: CASSQERVETYEQYF

clone_size: few
j_call: TRBJ2-5
v_call: TRBV29-1
d_call: -
cdr3_nt: TGCAGCGTTGGTGAGGGCTCGGAGACCCAGTACTTC
cdr3_aa: CSVGEGSETQYF

clone_size: many
j_call: TRBJ2-1
v_call: TRBV18
d_call: TRBD2
cdr3_nt: TGTGCCAGCTCACCACCAACTTGGACTAGCGGGACCCAAGACAATGAGCAGTTCTTC
cdr3_aa: CASSPPTWTSGTQDNEQFF